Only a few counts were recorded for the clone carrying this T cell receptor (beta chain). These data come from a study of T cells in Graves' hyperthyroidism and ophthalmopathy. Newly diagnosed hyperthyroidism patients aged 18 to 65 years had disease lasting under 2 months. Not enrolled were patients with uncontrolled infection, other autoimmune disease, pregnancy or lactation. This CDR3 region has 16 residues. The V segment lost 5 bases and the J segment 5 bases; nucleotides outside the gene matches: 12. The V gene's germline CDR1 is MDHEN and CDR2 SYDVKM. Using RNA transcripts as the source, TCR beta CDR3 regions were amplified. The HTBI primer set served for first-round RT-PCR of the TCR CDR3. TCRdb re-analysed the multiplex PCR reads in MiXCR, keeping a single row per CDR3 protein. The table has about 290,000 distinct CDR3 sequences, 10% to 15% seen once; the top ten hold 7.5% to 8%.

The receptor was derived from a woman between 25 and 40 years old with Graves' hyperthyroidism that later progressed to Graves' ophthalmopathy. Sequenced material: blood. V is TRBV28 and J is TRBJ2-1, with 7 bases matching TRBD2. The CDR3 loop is CASSLFSRGRDNEQFF. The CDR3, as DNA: TGTGCCAGCAGTCTGTTCTCCCGGGGGAGGGACAATGAGCAGTTCTTC.